Presented here are 17 T cell receptor beta chains from one specimen sequenced in a study of blood T cell repertoires in COVID-19. The protocol was immunoSEQ multiplex PCR, while the TCRdb copy is restricted to in-frame clones and leaves out a portion. The sample records tens of thousands of clones, about 80% being singletons. Sequenced material: peripheral blood. Receptors were obtained from a human donor in a cohort sampled during active COVID-19.

This clone was found a few times. The chain employs TRBV29-1 and TRBJ2-5; 9 nucleotides align to TRBD1. Germline V gives CDR1 SQVTM, CDR2 ANQGSEA. The V gene end was trimmed by 5 bases and the J gene end by 4 bases; junction bases not matched to a gene: 8. This CDR3 is built from 14 residues. In DNA form, the CDR3 reads TGCAGCGTTAATGGACAGGGGATAACAGAGACCCAGTACTTC. Amino acids: CSVNGQGITETQYF.

The V gene is TRBV3-1 (or the pseudogene TRBV3-2), the J gene TRBJ2-7, with D perhaps matching TRBD1 (6 bases). The V end was cut by 8 bases, the J end by 2 bases, with 13 bases between. From germline, CDR1 is LGHDT and CDR2 YNNKEL (reference sequence). This CDR3 comprises 13 residues. CDR3 sequence reads: CASERGTPYEQYF. CDR3 coding DNA: TGTGCCAGCGAGAGGGGGACACCCTACGAGCAGTACTTC.

This chain links TRBV11-2 with TRBJ2-3; TRBD2 is a possible D gene (7 bases). CDR3 length: 14 residues. CDR1 SGHAT and CDR2 FQNNGV come from the germline V gene. Trimming cost V 2 bases and J 4 bases, with 10 bases left between them. This chain's CDR3 is CASSLQGRADTQYF. CDR3 sequence (DNA): TGTGCCAGCAGCTTACAGGGGAGGGCAGATACGCAGTATTTT.

The CDR3 sequence is CASSSPRGRPAGELFF. CDR3 nucleotide sequence: TGTGCCAGCAGCTCGCCTCGTGGGAGGCCGGCCGGGGAGCTGTTTTTT. The V and J genes are TRBV11-2 and TRBJ2-2; D possibly corresponds to TRBD2 (6 bases). In germline, CDR1 is SGHAT, CDR2 FQNNGV. CDR3 length: 16 residues. V lost 4 bases to trimming and J lost 6 bases, with 18 bases between them.

This chain links TRBV18 with TRBJ1-5; weak D call: TRBD1 (6 bases). CDR1 KGHSH and CDR2 LQKENI come from the germline V gene. V shed 10 bases and J shed 5 bases, with 15 bases lying between them. There are 13 residues in the CDR3. CDR3 amino acids: CATSQGVDQPQHF. DNA for the CDR3: TGTGCCACGTCACAGGGTGTGGATCAGCCCCAGCATTTT.

The J gene is TRBJ2-4, the V gene TRBV30; tentatively, D is TRBD2 (5 bases). This CDR3 has 14 amino acids. The V end was cut by 3 bases, the J end by 3 bases, with 12 bases between. Per the germline V gene, CDR1 is GTSNPN and CDR2 is SVGIG (reference sequence). The CDR3: CAWRRIEGKNIQYF. The CDR3 nucleotides read TGTGCCTGGAGACGTATCGAGGGCAAAAACATTCAGTACTTC.

The chain combines TRBV6-5 with TRBJ1-3; D might be TRBD1 (5 bases). Trimming removed 4 bases at V and 2 bases at J, with 12 bases between. The CDR3 length is 15 residues. CDR1 is MNHEY, CDR2 SVGAGI, per germline. CDR3 in DNA: TGTGCCAGCAGTTCGTGGCAGGGAACTGGAAACACCATATATTTT. Translation: CASSSWQGTGNTIYF.

This chain uses TRBV5-8 with TRBJ2-7, with 8 positions matching TRBD2. This CDR3 spans 14 amino acids. J gave up 6 bases and V 5 bases, and 10 bases lay outside the gene matches. Germline V lookup: CDR1 SGHTS, CDR2 YDEGEE. In nucleotides, the CDR3 is TGTGCCAGCAGGATTCTAGCGGGCCTAGGCGAGCAGTACTTC. Translation: CASRILAGLGEQYF.

The chain combines TRBV6-7 with TRBJ2-1; TRBD2 might be the D (7 bases). TRBV6-7 is marked as an open reading frame, function uncertain. With 0 bases removed from V and 2 bases from J, the gap between germline ends came to 11 bases. CDR3 size: 16 residues. This chain's CDR3 is CASSYSGGRPYNEQFF. In nucleotides, the CDR3 is TGTGCCAGCAGTTACTCCGGGGGGCGCCCCTACAATGAGCAGTTCTTC.

V usage is TRBV11-2 and J usage is TRBJ2-7; tentatively, D is TRBD1 (6 bases). Germline loops: CDR1 SGHAT, CDR2 FQNNGV. The CDR3 length is 12 residues. V dropped 3 bases and J dropped 6 bases, with 9 bases sitting between them. CDR3 nucleotides: TGTGCCAGCAGCTTTGGACAGCTCGAGCAGTACTTC. This translates into CASSFGQLEQYF.

This sequence joins TRBV4-3 and TRBJ2-7, with TRBD2 matching 7 bases. The germline CDR1 and CDR2 sequences are LGHNA and YSLEER. The CDR3 runs 15 residues. The V and J ends lost 3 bases and 1 base, in that order; junction bases with no gene match: 6. This chain's CDR3 is CASSQAWGGSYEQYF. The DNA for the CDR3 is TGCGCCAGCAGCCAGGCGTGGGGGGGTTCCTACGAGCAGTACTTC.

The chain employs TRBV7-2 and TRBJ2-1, with TRBD2 matching over 8 bases. CDR3 length equals 17 residues. In germline, CDR1 is SGHTA, CDR2 FQGNSA. V lost 3 bases and J lost 7; bases outside the gene matches: 14. Here the CDR3 DNA reads TGTGCCAGCAGCTTCCCGGGGGGGACTAGTAGTAGGAATGAGCAGTTCTTC. Translating it yields CASSFPGGTSSRNEQFF.

This clone was counted between two and nine times. The chain carries TRBV19 and TRBJ2-1; a possible D gene is TRBD1 (6 bases). This CDR3 spans 14 amino acids. Germline V lookup: CDR1 LNHDA, CDR2 SQIVND (reference sequence). Trimming removed 6 bases from V and 11 bases from J, with 20 bases in between. CDR3 region: CASRTTGTLIQQFF. CDR3 sequence (DNA): TGTGCCAGTAGGACAACCGGGACACTAATACAGCAGTTCTTC.

The CDR3 spells CASSPPSPSYEQYF. The CDR3 bases are TGTGCCAGCTCACCACCAAGCCCCTCCTACGAGCAGTACTTC. The chain has TRBV18 and TRBJ2-7; D unclear. Looked up from germline, CDR1 is KGHSH and CDR2 is LQKENI. The V gene lost 0 bases and the J gene lost 0 bases, with 6 bases spanning the gap. CDR3 size: 14 residues.

The chain uses TRBV6-6 and TRBJ1-4; tentative D call: TRBD1 (5 bases). V gave up 1 base and J gave up 7 bases, with 13 bases separating them. Germline V lookup: CDR1 MNHNY, CDR2 SVGAGI (reference sequence). This CDR3 comprises 15 residues. The CDR3 reads CASSYYREQGEKLFF. The CDR3 coding sequence is TGTGCCAGCAGTTACTATCGGGAGCAGGGTGAAAAACTGTTTTTT.

The chain recombines TRBV5-1 with TRBJ1-3; possible D gene TRBD1, 6 bases. This CDR3 has 15 amino acids. Germline loops: CDR1 SGHRS, CDR2 YFSETQ. Trimming stripped 2 bases from V and 4 bases from J, with 13 bases between. This chain's CDR3 is CASSLAGDRGNTIYF. Here the CDR3 DNA reads TGCGCCAGCAGCTTAGCAGGGGACCGAGGAAACACCATATATTTT.

The rearrangement uses TRBV15 and TRBJ1-1; D is possibly TRBD1 (5 bases). V was cut by 5 bases and J by 5 bases, with 15 bases left in between. Germline-derived CDR1 and CDR2 are LNHNV and YYDKDF (reference sequence). This CDR3 comprises 14 residues. CDR3 in DNA: TGTGCCACCAGCGCGACGGGACTGATTACTGAAGCTTTCTTT. Amino acids: CATSATGLITEAFF.